This T cell receptor (beta chain) was recorded in a study of shared clonotypes between healthy human individuals. On the study more broadly: CD4 naive and CD4 memory each took three plates per donor, while CD8 naive took two and CD8 memory one. Study results and caveats: A handful of donors showed sharing of approximately 5% of naive CD4 clonotypes. Rarefaction gave evidence that sorted-subset sequencing remained incomplete despite large depth.

Profiled with immunoSEQ multiplex PCR; TCRdb holds only in-frame clones, not every one. This sample has some 2,000,000 clones, with roughly 94% found just once. There were no recent acute infections or vaccinations among the donors, who were healthy HIV-negative adults. A note on this clone: What it recognizes is unknown.

The V gene end was trimmed by 10 bases and the J gene end by 5 bases; junction bases not matched to a gene: 10. CDR3 size: 15 residues. CDR1 is WSHSY and CDR2 is SAAADI in the germline V gene. This sequence joins TRBV10-2 and TRBJ2-5, with 13 bases matching TRBD2. The sample was naive CD4+ T cells sorted from blood. Documented subset: CD45RA+ positively selected. This sequence originates from a man aged 18 to 30 in good health. The DNA of the CDR3 is TGCGCCACCACCCGTCAACTAGCGGGAGGGGAGACCCAGTACTTC. It specifies CATTRQLAGGETQYF.